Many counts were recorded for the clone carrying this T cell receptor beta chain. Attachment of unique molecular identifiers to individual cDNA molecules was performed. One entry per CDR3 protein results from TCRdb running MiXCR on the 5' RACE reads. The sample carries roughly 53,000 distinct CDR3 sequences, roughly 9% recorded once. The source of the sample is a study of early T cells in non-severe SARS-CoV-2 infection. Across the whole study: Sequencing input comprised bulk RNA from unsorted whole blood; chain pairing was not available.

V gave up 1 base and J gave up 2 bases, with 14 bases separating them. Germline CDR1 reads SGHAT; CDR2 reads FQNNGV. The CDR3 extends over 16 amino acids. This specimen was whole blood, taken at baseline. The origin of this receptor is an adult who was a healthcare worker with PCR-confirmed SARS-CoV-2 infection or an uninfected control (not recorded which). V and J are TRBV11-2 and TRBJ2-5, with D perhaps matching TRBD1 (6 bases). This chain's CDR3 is CASSLVTGEPQETQYF. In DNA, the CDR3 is TGTGCCAGCAGCTTAGTGACAGGCGAGCCTCAAGAGACCCAGTACTTC.